A single sample is the source of the 27 T cell receptor beta chains below, sequenced in a study of blood T cell repertoires in COVID-19. The protocol was immunoSEQ multiplex PCR, while the TCRdb copy is restricted to in-frame clones and leaves out a portion. The data show fewer than 400,000 clones, with around nine tenths seen just once and 1.7% held by the top ten. The sequenced material came from PBMCs or T cells enriched from blood (not recorded which). All receptors come from a woman aged 25 to 39 who had recovered from COVID-19.

This clone appeared once. The chain is built from TRBV28 and TRBJ2-3; 8 bases line up with TRBD1. V lost 5 bases, J lost 0 bases, and 10 bases stayed unmatched. The CDR3 consists of 17 residues. Germline loops: CDR1 MDHEN, CDR2 SYDVKM. CDR3 protein: CASSTIWTGTSTDTQYF. CDR3 sequence (DNA): TGTGCCAGCAGTACCATTTGGACAGGGACTAGCACAGATACGCAGTATTTT.

The genes are TRBV5-4 and TRBJ1-5, with TRBD1 as a possible D gene (5 bases). The V end lost 4 bases, the J end lost 3 bases, and 14 bases lay between the germline ends. The CDR3 totals 15 residues. Germline V lookup: CDR1 SGHNT, CDR2 YYREEE (reference sequence). CDR3 DNA: TGTGCCAGCAGCGCCAAACCGGGACTCAATCAGCCCCAGCATTTT. It translates to CASSAKPGLNQPQHF. The full variable domain, rest sourced from reference TRBV5-4 and TRBJ1-5, is ETGVTQSPTHLIKTRGQQVTLRCSSQSGHNTVSWYQQALGQGPQFIFQYYREEENGRGNFPPRFSGLQFPNYSSELNVNALELDDSALYLCASSAKPGLNQPQHFGDGTRLSIL.

The chain carries TRBV7-2 and TRBJ1-6, with TRBD1 identical over 11 bases. This CDR3 has 14 residues. V shed 3 bases, J shed 17 bases, and the junction held 9 bases outside the gene matches. Germline values: CDR1 SGHTA, CDR2 FQGNSA. The CDR3 spells CASSFTGQGGSVHF. DNA of the CDR3: TGTGCCAGCAGCTTCACGGGACAGGGGGGCTCCGTCCACTTT.

The chain carries TRBV2 and TRBJ2-4; perhaps TRBD2 as D (6 bases). CDR3 length: 13 residues. Germline CDR1 and CDR2: SNHLY and FYNNEI. The ends were cut back, 4 bases at V and 7 bases at J, with 11 bases in the middle. CDR3 sequence: CASSVEGRNIQYF. In DNA, the CDR3 is TGTGCCAGCAGTGTCGAGGGGAGGAACATTCAGTACTTC.

As regards this clone: This sequence may be a read error, since a much larger clone differs from it by one base. The CDR3 nucleotides read TGTGCCAGCAGTGACAGTGGCTATGGCTACACCTTC. Amino acids: CASSDSGYGYTF. The chain is built from TRBV6-2 or TRBV6-3 and TRBJ1-2; D is perhaps TRBD1 (5 bases). Trimming removed 5 bases from V and 4 bases from J, with 8 bases in between. The CDR3 is 12 residues long. Germline V gene data show CDR1 as MNHEY and CDR2 as SVGEGT.

The chain employs TRBV7-8 and TRBJ1-4; tentative D call: TRBD1 (5 bases). In germline, CDR1 is SGHVS, CDR2 FQNEAQ. This CDR3 spans 14 amino acids. Deletions cut 1 base from V and 12 bases from J, with 15 bases between. CDR3: CASSLDGWGEELFF. CDR3 in DNA: TGTGCCAGCAGCTTAGATGGGTGGGGGGAGGAACTGTTTTTT.

The chain has TRBV19 and TRBJ2-7; 13 bases are a match to TRBD2. CDR3 length: 15 residues. The V segment lost 3 bases and the J segment 5 bases; nucleotides outside the gene matches: 4. Germline V gene data show CDR1 as LNHDA and CDR2 as SQIVND (reference sequence). CDR3: CASSITSGRANEQYF. For the CDR3, the DNA is TGTGCCAGTAGTATTACTAGCGGGAGGGCCAACGAGCAGTACTTC.

This clone was seen a few times. The V gene is TRBV6-5, the J gene TRBJ1-5; 7 bases are a match to TRBD1. The length of the CDR3 is 14 residues. Germline V lookup: CDR1 MNHEY, CDR2 SVGAGI. J was trimmed by 5 bases and V by 4 bases; bases with no gene match: 5. Here the CDR3 DNA reads TGTGCCAGCAGTTCGGGACAGCGAGATCAGCCCCAGCATTTT. Residues: CASSSGQRDQPQHF.

The chain couples TRBV7-9 to TRBJ1-2; 7 bases are a match to TRBD1. Germline lookup yields CDR1 SEHNR and CDR2 FQNEAQ (reference sequence). The V gene end was trimmed by 2 bases and the J gene end by 4 bases; junction bases not matched to a gene: 4. The CDR3 is 14 amino acids. The CDR3 here is CASSLPGTAYGYTF. CDR3 DNA: TGTGCCAGCAGCTTACCCGGGACAGCCTATGGCTACACCTTC.

This clone was detected only a few times. The V call is TRBV4-3, the J call TRBJ2-2; 10 positions match TRBD1. The V segment lost 1 base and the J segment 5 bases; nucleotides outside the gene matches: 4. The CDR3 extends over 16 amino acids. Germline values: CDR1 LGHNA, CDR2 YSLEER. The CDR3 bases are TGCGCCAGCAGCCAAGCCGGGACAGGGGAGACCGGGGAGCTGTTTTTT. This codes for CASSQAGTGETGELFF.

The chain couples TRBV5-4 to TRBJ2-1; TRBD1 might be the D (6 bases). In germline, CDR1 is SGHNT, CDR2 YYREEE (reference sequence). V lost 9 bases, J lost 0 bases, and 13 bases lay in between. The CDR3 has 14 amino acids. The CDR3 nucleotides are TGTGCCATGGGGGCGAGGGACTCCTACAATGAGCAGTTCTTC. Its protein is CAMGARDSYNEQFF.

The chain links TRBV12-3 or TRBV12-4 to TRBJ2-2; D uncertain. The CDR3 spans 13 residues. V was clipped by 2 bases and J by 3 bases, with 4 bases between them. This CDR3 is CASSLLHTGELFF. DNA of the CDR3: TGTGCCAGCAGTTTACTACACACCGGGGAGCTGTTTTTT.

V gene TRBV4-3 combines with J gene TRBJ1-1; a weak D match, TRBD1 (6 bases). V lost 4 bases and J 3 bases, leaving 12 bases between the germline ends. CDR1 is LGHNA and CDR2 is YSLEER in the germline V gene. The CDR3 has 14 amino acids. The CDR3 DNA is TGCGCCAGCAGCCGCTGGACAGAAGACACTGAAGCTTTCTTT. Its translation: CASSRWTEDTEAFF.

The chain employs TRBV10-3 and TRBJ2-2; TRBD2 agrees at 10 bases. With V trimmed by 3 bases and J by 6 bases, 10 bases remained unmatched. CDR3 length equals 17 residues. Germline V gene sequence: CDR1 ENHRY, CDR2 SYGVKD. CDR3 region: CAISDTLAGVRSGELFF. DNA for the CDR3: TGTGCCATCAGTGACACTCTAGCGGGAGTACGATCCGGGGAGCTGTTTTTT.

The V call is TRBV30, the J call TRBJ1-2; 8 nucleotides line up with TRBD1. Germline lookup yields CDR1 GTSNPN and CDR2 SVGIG (reference sequence). Trimming took 3 bases from V and 8 from J; bases not matched to a gene: 11. The CDR3 totals 14 residues. CDR3 in amino acids: CAWSGQGGVRGYTF. DNA of the CDR3: TGTGCCTGGAGCGGACAGGGCGGGGTGAGGGGCTACACCTTC.

The rearrangement joins TRBV15 to TRBJ1-2, with a weak D call TRBD1 (6 bases). The V gene's germline CDR1 is LNHNV and CDR2 YYDKDF (reference sequence). V lost 2 bases and J 8 bases, leaving 12 bases between the germline ends. This CDR3 comprises 13 residues. The CDR3 DNA reads TGTGCCACCAGCAGATCCGACAGGTACGGCTACACCTTC. This translates into CATSRSDRYGYTF.

The chain joins TRBV6-5 to TRBJ1-2, with TRBD1 matching 7 bases. With 7 bases clipped from V and 0 bases from J, the junction kept 5 bases outside the gene matches. From germline, CDR1 is MNHEY and CDR2 SVGAGI. The CDR3 runs to 14 residues. As DNA, the CDR3 is TGTGCCAGCAAACCCGGGACAGCTAACTATGGCTACACCTTC. Residues: CASKPGTANYGYTF.

The chain employs TRBV19 and TRBJ2-7, with D maybe TRBD2 (5 bases). Germline CDR1 is LNHDA and CDR2 is SQIVND (reference sequence). This CDR3 comprises 16 residues. Trimming removed 0 bases at V and 0 bases at J, with 12 bases between. DNA of the CDR3: TGTGCCAGTAGTATAGATAACCGGGGAATCTCCTACGAGCAGTACTTC. This codes for CASSIDNRGISYEQYF.

This chain joins TRBV5-4 and TRBJ1-1; D call uncertain. The V end lost 4 bases, the J end lost 1 base, and 14 bases lay between the germline ends. Germline V gene lookup returns CDR1 SGHNT and CDR2 YYREEE (reference sequence). The CDR3 spans 15 residues. The CDR3 DNA follows: TGTGCCAGCAGCGGGCGCGGGCGAGAGAACACTGAAGCTTTCTTT. The encoded protein is CASSGRGRENTEAFF.

J is TRBJ1-2 and V is TRBV6-5; the match to TRBD1 covers 7 bases. This CDR3 spans 14 amino acids. CDR1 and CDR2 from the germline V gene are MNHEY and SVGAGI. V lost 4 bases and J lost 4; bases outside the gene matches: 6. CDR3 region: CASSSLKGAYGYTF. CDR3 in DNA: TGTGCCAGCAGTTCGTTAAAGGGGGCCTATGGCTACACCTTC.

The chain has TRBV5-1 and TRBJ1-2; D uncertain. CDR1 is SGHRS and CDR2 is YFSETQ in the germline V gene. V was trimmed by 5 bases and J by 0 bases, leaving 11 bases between them. The CDR3 length is 14 residues. In DNA form, the CDR3 reads TGCGCCAGCAGTGGGTCGGGGACTAACTATGGCTACACCTTC. This encodes CASSGSGTNYGYTF.

This chain uses TRBV7-8 with TRBJ1-5, with 9 bases aligning to TRBD1. Germline trimming cut 2 bases from V and 4 bases from J; bases unmatched to any gene: 9. CDR1 is SGHVS, CDR2 FQNEAQ, per germline. There are 17 residues in the CDR3. DNA for the CDR3: TGTGCCAGCAGCTTACGACGAACAGGGGGCCCTAATCAGCCCCAGCATTTT. Amino acids: CASSLRRTGGPNQPQHF.

The rearrangement links TRBV7-2 to TRBJ1-2; possibly TRBD1 for D (6 bases). V lost 3 bases and J lost 0, with 14 bases in between. Per germline, CDR1 SGHTA and CDR2 FQGNSA. The CDR3 sequence is 16 residues long. The CDR3 DNA reads TGTGCCAGCAGCTTTGGACAGCCTTCAGCTAACTATGGCTACACCTTC. Protein product: CASSFGQPSANYGYTF.

This sequence joins TRBV2 and TRBJ1-1, with 7 positions matching TRBD1. Germline CDR1 and CDR2: SNHLY and FYNNEI. This CDR3 is 18 amino acids long. Losses at the gene ends were 7 bases for V and 2 bases for J; bases not matched to a gene: 19. The CDR3 nucleotides are TGTGCCAGCATCGGTTCTTTTTTCCGGGACAGTAGTAACACTGAAGCTTTCTTT. This encodes CASIGSFFRDSSNTEAFF.

This clone was picked up one time. The rearrangement uses TRBV19 and TRBJ2-1, with a possible D match to TRBD2 (5 bases). There are 13 residues in the CDR3. The V and J ends lost 5 bases and 10 bases respectively, with 15 bases between them. CDR1 and CDR2 from the germline V gene are LNHDA and SQIVND (reference sequence). CDR3 sequence: CASSDNARREQFF. DNA for the CDR3: TGTGCCAGTAGTGATAATGCAAGGAGGGAGCAGTTCTTC. Using reference TRBV19 and TRBJ2-1 for the parts outside the CDR3, the full variable domain is DGGITQSPKYLFRKEGQNVTLSCEQNLNHDAMYWYRQDPGQGLRLIYYSQIVNDFQKGDIAEGYSVSREKKESFPLTVTSAQKNPTAFYLCASSDNARREQFFGPGTRLTVL.

The gene calls are TRBV11-3 and TRBJ2-2; D possibly corresponds to TRBD1 (5 bases). This CDR3 has 15 amino acids. Germline CDR1 is SGHNT and CDR2 is YENEEA. The V gene lost 2 bases and the J gene lost 4 bases, with 11 bases spanning the gap. This CDR3 is CASSLSQGGTGELFF. DNA for the CDR3: TGTGCCAGCAGCTTAAGCCAGGGTGGCACCGGGGAGCTGTTTTTT.

The chain combines TRBV15 with TRBJ2-7, with a possible D match to TRBD1 (7 bases). Trimming left V 0 bases short and J 4 bases short, with 19 bases between. This CDR3 has 17 amino acids. Germline V gives CDR1 LNHNV, CDR2 YYDKDF (reference sequence). The CDR3 nucleotides read TGTGCCACCAGCAGAGATCTTGCGGGACAGACGATGTACGAGCAGTACTTC. The encoded protein is CATSRDLAGQTMYEQYF.